These 18 T cell receptor beta chains originate from one sample sequenced in a study of blood T cell repertoires in COVID-19 (dated by TCRdb to 2018 to 2020). Receptors were amplified or captured by the immunoSEQ multiplex PCR assay. The source is immuneACCESS, and TCRdb retained only in-frame sequences with V and J called. Part of the clones is not carried over; for the studies checked, unresolved V genes explain less than half of this, and the remainder is unexplained. This sample lists 110,000 or so clones; approximately 85% were detected once. In total, the top ten clones hold just over 5.5% of the sample. Sequencing was carried out using peripheral blood. All receptors derive from a woman aged 60-75 years with COVID-19, enrolled during active disease.

V usage is TRBV30 and J usage is TRBJ2-2; the D gene is possibly TRBD1 (6 bases). CDR3 length equals 15 residues. Trimming pared 8 bases from V and 0 bases from J, leaving 16 bases between. Germline lookup yields CDR1 GTSNPN and CDR2 SVGIG (reference sequence). The CDR3 nucleotides read TGTGCCAGTAACCCGGGACACTCGAACACCGGGGAGCTGTTTTTT. It specifies CASNPGHSNTGELFF.

The chain combines TRBV21-1 with TRBJ1-1; TRBD1 was called by the table and not checked on the DNA. TRBV21-1 is described as a pseudogene. The CDR3 runs to 13 residues. CDR3 in amino acids: CASTSDRDRGAFF. The CDR3 DNA reads TGTGCCAGCACTTCTGACCGGGACAGGGGAGCTTTCTTT.

The V gene is TRBV14, the J gene TRBJ1-6; D is undetermined. V was trimmed by 0 bases and J by 6 bases, leaving 3 bases between them. Looked up from germline, CDR1 is SGHDN and CDR2 is FVKESK. The CDR3 loop spans 13 amino acids. The CDR3 DNA sequence: TGTGCCAGCAGCCAAGACAGTAATTCACCCCTCCACTTT. It specifies CASSQDSNSPLHF.

The J gene is TRBJ2-1, the V gene TRBV9; no reliable D call. The germline V gene has CDR1 SGDLS and CDR2 YYNGEE. The CDR3 contains 13 residues. The ends were cut back, 0 bases at V and 9 bases at J, with 10 bases in the middle. CDR3 in amino acids: CASSVVVVGEQFF. CDR3 coding DNA: TGTGCCAGCAGCGTAGTGGTGGTCGGTGAGCAGTTCTTC.

This chain links TRBV5-1 with TRBJ1-1; D possibly corresponds to TRBD1 (5 bases). The V end was cut by 1 base, the J end by 6 bases, with 13 bases between. There are 14 residues in the CDR3. CDR1 SGHRS and CDR2 YFSETQ come from the germline V gene. The CDR3 bases are TGCGCCAGCAGCTTGTCAAGAGGAGGGGCTGAAGCTTTCTTT. Translating gives CASSLSRGGAEAFF.

The rearrangement links TRBV7-3 to TRBJ2-1, with TRBD2 matching 8 bases. Germline V gene data show CDR1 as SGHTA and CDR2 as FQGTGA. V was clipped by 3 bases and J by 2 bases; unmatched bases: 3. The CDR3 loop spans 15 amino acids. Here the CDR3 reads CASSLAGGAYNEQFF. Here the CDR3 DNA reads TGTGCCAGCAGCTTGGCCGGGGGGGCCTACAATGAGCAGTTCTTC.

J is TRBJ2-1 and V is TRBV19; 12 positions match TRBD2. CDR1 LNHDA and CDR2 SQIVND come from the germline V gene (reference sequence). The CDR3 covers 16 residues. V was pared by 1 base and J by 2 bases, with 0 bases of the junction left unmatched. In DNA form, the CDR3 reads TGTGCCAGTAGTATAGGACTAGCGGGAGCCTACAATGAGCAGTTCTTC. Amino acids: CASSIGLAGAYNEQFF.

This clone was observed a few times. The J gene is TRBJ2-3, the V gene TRBV11-3; 8 nucleotides agree with TRBD2. Germline V gene data show CDR1 as SGHNT and CDR2 as YENEEA. This CDR3 spans 15 amino acids. J was trimmed by 2 bases and V by 5 bases; bases with no gene match: 6. CDR3 in amino acids: CASSGKRGPTDTQYF. The CDR3, as DNA: TGTGCCAGCAGCGGGAAGCGGGGGCCCACAGATACGCAGTATTTT.

The gene calls are TRBV3-1 (or the pseudogene TRBV3-2) and TRBJ1-2; D is perhaps TRBD1 (5 bases). CDR3 length: 15 residues. With 0 bases removed from V and 6 bases from J, the gap between germline ends came to 14 bases. In germline, CDR1 is LGHDT, CDR2 YNNKEL (reference sequence). In DNA, the CDR3 is TGTGCCAGCAGCCAAGAGGGTGCAGGGCTCCATGGCTACACCTTC. Amino acid sequence: CASSQEGAGLHGYTF.

The V gene is TRBV14, the J gene TRBJ2-5; D is perhaps TRBD2 (6 bases). CDR3 length: 17 residues. Germline V gene data show CDR1 as SGHDN and CDR2 as FVKESK. Trimming took off 5 bases at V and 8 bases at J, with 27 bases between the two ends. CDR3 region: CASSILRGGSTRGTQYF. CDR3 bases: TGTGCCAGCAGCATACTGAGGGGAGGATCCACAAGAGGAACCCAGTACTTC.

The chain combines TRBV5-1 with TRBJ1-3, with D uncertain. V was shortened by 4 bases and J by 0 bases, with 17 bases between the two germline ends. The length of the CDR3 is 17 residues. Per the germline V gene, CDR1 is SGHRS and CDR2 is YFSETQ. The CDR3 is CASSPSVSGGSGNTIYF. In DNA form, the CDR3 reads TGCGCCAGCAGCCCCAGTGTGTCAGGTGGCTCTGGAAACACCATATATTTT.

This chain connects TRBV5-1 to TRBJ2-7; D gene ambiguous. The CDR3 runs to 12 residues. Trimming stripped 4 bases from V and 4 bases from J, with 9 bases between. CDR1 and CDR2 (germline): SGHRS, YFSETQ. This chain's CDR3 is CASSVGLYEQYF. CDR3 bases: TGCGCCAGCAGCGTGGGTTTATACGAGCAGTACTTC.

As regards this clone: At one boundary the junction diverges from the germline segment, which might be a read error. The chain joins TRBV2 to TRBJ1-2; 7 bases match TRBD1. Germline loops: CDR1 SNHLY, CDR2 FYNNEI. The CDR3 is made up of 14 amino acids. CDR3: CAGSEGDSPYGYTF. The DNA of the CDR3 is TGTGCCGGCAGTGAAGGGGACAGTCCTTATGGCTACACCTTC.

The chain has TRBV7-2 and TRBJ1-6; 7 positions match TRBD1. Trimming took 5 bases from V and 4 from J; bases not matched to a gene: 2. Germline CDR1 is SGHTA and CDR2 is FQGNSA. This CDR3 is 14 amino acids long. In DNA, the CDR3 is TGTGCCAGCAGCCGGACAGGTTATAATTCACCCCTCCACTTT. It specifies CASSRTGYNSPLHF.

V is TRBV6-5 and J is TRBJ2-7; unclear D gene. Germline V gene sequence: CDR1 MNHEY, CDR2 SVGAGI. This CDR3 is built from 15 residues. The V end lost 0 bases, the J end lost 1 base, and 10 bases lay between the germline ends. The CDR3 nucleotides are TGTGCCAGCAGTTACTCAAACAGCCATTCCTACGAGCAGTACTTC. Residues: CASSYSNSHSYEQYF.

In the case of this clone: The sample contains more than one DNA sequence encoding this CDR3. The chain uses TRBV6-1 and TRBJ1-6; 9 bases fit TRBD1. J lost 9 bases, V lost 3 bases, and 0 bases had no gene match. Germline values: CDR1 MNHNS, CDR2 SASEGT. This CDR3 has 13 residues. As DNA, the CDR3 is TGTGCCAGCAGTGAGACAGGGGGTTCACCCCTCCACTTT. Protein sequence: CASSETGGSPLHF.

The chain combines TRBV18 with TRBJ2-3; possibly TRBD2 for D (5 bases). V lost 1 base and J lost 0, with 14 bases in between. Germline V CDR1 and CDR2: KGHSH, LQKENI. The CDR3 has 17 residues. The DNA for the CDR3 is TGTGCCAGCTCACCACGAGAGGGATTCTCTAGCACAGATACGCAGTATTTT. Its translation: CASSPREGFSSTDTQYF.

The V gene is TRBV4-3, the J gene TRBJ2-7; D possibly corresponds to TRBD2 (5 bases). Trimming pared 0 bases from V and 5 bases from J, leaving 8 bases between. This CDR3 region has 13 residues. CDR1 and CDR2 from the germline V gene are LGHNA and YSLEER. CDR3 protein: CASSQDPGDEQYF. For the CDR3, the DNA is TGCGCCAGCAGCCAAGATCCCGGGGACGAGCAGTACTTC.